The T cell receptor beta chain described here comes from a study of Ad26.COV2.S vaccination and SARS-CoV-2 variants. At the level of the study: Into the muscle, Ad26.COV2.S was dosed once or twice, 56 days apart. Overall study results and limits: With respect to non-spike TCR breadth, vaccine and placebo recipients were similar.

Treatment described: some 19 received Ad26.COV2.S at low or high dose, single or two shots; five or six received placebo; per-sample allocation not given. On day 63 after the first injection, vaccine and placebo recipients gave samples. The CDR3 covers 13 residues. Germline CDR1 and CDR2: LNHDA and SQIVND (reference sequence). About this clone itself: Its matching antigen is unknown. The junction differs from germline at one of its ends, possibly a read error.

The repertoire was sequenced with immunoSEQ multiplex PCR; TCRdb's copy has only in-frame clones and lacks some. The sample shows around 270,000 clones, around nine tenths of them seen only once. The clonotype originates from a person aged 18 to 65 who received the Ad26.COV2.S COVID-19 vaccine or a placebo. V and J are TRBV19 and TRBJ1-5; D perhaps matches TRBD1 (5 bases). The input for sequencing was peripheral blood, taken in a trial of Ad26.COV2.S vaccine versus placebo. The CDR3 here is CASTWGNNQPQHF. CDR3 DNA sequence: TGTGCGAGTACATGGGGGAACAATCAGCCCCAGCATTTT.